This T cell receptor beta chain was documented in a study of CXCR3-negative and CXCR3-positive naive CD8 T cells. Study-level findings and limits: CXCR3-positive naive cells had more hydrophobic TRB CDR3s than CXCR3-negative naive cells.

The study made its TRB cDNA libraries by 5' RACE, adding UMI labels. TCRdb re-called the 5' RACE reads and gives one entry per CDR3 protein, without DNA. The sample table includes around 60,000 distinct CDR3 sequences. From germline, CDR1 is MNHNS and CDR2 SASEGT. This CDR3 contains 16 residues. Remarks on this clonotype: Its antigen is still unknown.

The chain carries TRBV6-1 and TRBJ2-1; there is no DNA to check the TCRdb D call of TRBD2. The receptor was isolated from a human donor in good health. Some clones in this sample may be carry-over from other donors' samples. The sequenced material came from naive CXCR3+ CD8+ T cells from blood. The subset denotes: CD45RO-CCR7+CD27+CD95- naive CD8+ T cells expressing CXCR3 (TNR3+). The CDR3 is CASSEYGRGSYNEQFF.